The present TCR beta chain was sequenced within a study of metastatic and nonmetastatic thyroid tumors. TCRdb reanalyzed the PCR reads via MiXCR. The sample lists roughly 22,000 clones; about an eighth were seen once. No treatment of any kind had been given to any patient before thyroid surgery. Germline V lookup: CDR1 SGHRS, CDR2 YFSETQ. CDR3 length equals 13 residues. V was pared by 7 bases and J by 1 base, with 11 bases between. The sample was blood. The chain combines TRBV5-1 with TRBJ2-5, with D perhaps being TRBD1 or TRBD2 (5 bases each). This clonotype was sampled from a female donor with papillary thyroid cancer or a benign thyroid nodule (not recorded which). Some clones in this sample may be carry-over from other donors' samples. In DNA form, the CDR3 reads TGCGCCAGCTCCGGGACCACCCAAGAGACCCAGTACTTC. Encoded protein: CASSGTTQETQYF.